Shown below are 7 T cell receptor beta chains from a single sample sequenced in a study of T cells after posttransplantation cyclophosphamide. The method was immunoSEQ multiplex PCR; TCRdb's version includes in-frame clones alone and lacks a portion of them. The data show more than 9,000 clones, none appearing only once, with about 14% held by the ten largest. Busulfan-fludarabine conditioning, marrow transplant, and cyclophosphamide on days +3 and +4 were administered. The starting material was PBMCs, obtained after allogeneic stem cell transplant with posttransplant cyclophosphamide. These receptors were obtained from a female patient aged 40 to 50 who received an allogeneic stem cell transplant from a related donor, was CMV-positive, and had no GVHD. Some T cells may originate from the graft donor.

This clone was found many times. V and J are TRBV2 and TRBJ1-1; no firm D call. CDR3 size: 12 residues. CDR1 is SNHLY and CDR2 is FYNNEI in the germline V gene. V was pared by 5 bases and J by 8 bases, with 12 bases between. DNA for the CDR3: TGTGCCAGCAGTTACTCCGGGTTAGAAGCTTTCTTT. Encoded protein: CASSYSGLEAFF.

This clone was observed many times. This chain's CDR3 is CASSQDLGYSTDTQYF. As DNA, the CDR3 is TGCGCCAGCAGCCAAGATCTGGGCTACAGCACAGATACGCAGTATTTT. The chain is built from TRBV4-1 and TRBJ2-3; D remains unclear. Germline lookup yields CDR1 MGHRA and CDR2 YSYEKL. CDR3 length equals 16 residues. V was trimmed by 0 bases and J by 0 bases, leaving 10 bases between them.

This clone was found many times. The rearrangement links TRBV27 to TRBJ1-2, with TRBD1 identical over 8 bases. V shed 2 bases, J shed 3 bases, and the junction held 14 bases outside the gene matches. This CDR3 has 18 amino acids. Per the germline V gene, CDR1 is MNHEY and CDR2 is SMNVEV (reference sequence). CDR3 sequence: CASSLSRTGQGRYYGYTF. The CDR3 bases are TGTGCCAGCAGTTTAAGCCGGACCGGACAGGGCAGATACTATGGCTACACCTTC.

In this sample, this clone turned up a few times. This sequence joins TRBV7-6 and TRBJ2-5; perhaps TRBD1 as D (6 bases). CDR1 and CDR2 (germline): SGHVS, FNYEAQ. The CDR3 extends over 14 amino acids. The V end was cut by 5 bases, the J end by 9 bases, with 19 bases between. CDR3 DNA sequence: TGTGCCAGCAGCCTGTCAGGGGATAGAGTTGCCCAGTACTTC. Translating it yields CASSLSGDRVAQYF.

This clone was observed many times. The chain is built from TRBV11-2 and TRBJ2-2; 7 nucleotides match TRBD2. Germline V gives CDR1 SGHAT, CDR2 FQNNGV. Losses at the gene ends were 3 bases for V and 4 bases for J; bases not matched to a gene: 11. CDR3 length: 17 amino acids. CDR3 loop: CASSFGSQAGITGELFF. The DNA of the CDR3 is TGTGCCAGCAGCTTTGGGTCTCAAGCGGGAATCACCGGGGAGCTGTTTTTT. The full variable domain, its missing parts supplied by reference TRBV11-2 and TRBJ2-2, is EAGVAQSPRYKIIEKRQSVAFWCNPISGHATLYWYQQILGQGPKLLIQFQNNGVVDDSQLPKDRFSAERLKGVDSTLKIQPAKLEDSAVYLCASSFGSQAGITGELFFGEGSRLTVL.

This clone came up many times. The rearrangement joins TRBV7-9 to TRBJ1-5; maybe TRBD1 (5 bases). CDR1 and CDR2 (germline): SEHNR, FQNEAQ (reference sequence). The V end lost 2 bases, the J end lost 2 bases, and 13 bases lay between the germline ends. This CDR3 region has 16 residues. CDR3 amino acids: CASSLYRGWGNQPQHF. In DNA, the CDR3 is TGTGCCAGCAGCTTATATAGGGGTTGGGGCAATCAGCCCCAGCATTTT.

This clone was counted many times. This chain links TRBV7-2 with TRBJ2-3; the match to TRBD2 covers 8 bases. CDR3 length: 15 amino acids. From germline, CDR1 is SGHTA and CDR2 FQGNSA. V gave up 0 bases and J gave up 4 bases; unmatched junction bases: 3. The CDR3 nucleotides read TGTGCCAGCAGCTTAGCCGGGGGGGTCCCAGATACGCAGTATTTT. Residues: CASSLAGGVPDTQYF.